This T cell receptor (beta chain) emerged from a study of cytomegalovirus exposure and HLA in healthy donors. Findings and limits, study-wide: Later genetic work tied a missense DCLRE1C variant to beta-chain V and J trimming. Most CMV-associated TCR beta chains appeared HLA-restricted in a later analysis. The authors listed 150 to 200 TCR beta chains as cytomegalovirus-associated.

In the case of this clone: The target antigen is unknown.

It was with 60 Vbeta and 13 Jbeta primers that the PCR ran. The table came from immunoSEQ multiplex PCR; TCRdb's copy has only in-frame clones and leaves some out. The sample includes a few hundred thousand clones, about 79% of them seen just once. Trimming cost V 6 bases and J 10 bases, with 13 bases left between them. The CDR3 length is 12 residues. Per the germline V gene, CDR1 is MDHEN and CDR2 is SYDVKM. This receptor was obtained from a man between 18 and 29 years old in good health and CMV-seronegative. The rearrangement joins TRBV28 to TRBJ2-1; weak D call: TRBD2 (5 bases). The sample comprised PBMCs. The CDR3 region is CASRTAGKEQFF. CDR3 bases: TGTGCCAGCAGGACTGCCGGGAAGGAGCAGTTCTTC.